Shown below are 5 T cell receptor beta chains from a single sample sequenced in a study of cytomegalovirus exposure and HLA in healthy donors. A multiplex PCR was run with 60 Vbeta primers and 13 Jbeta primers. Sequencing used immunoSEQ multiplex PCR; TCRdb keeps in-frame clones, though not all of them. The table shows some 180,000 clones, with less than 80% occurring only once. The sequenced material came from PBMCs. Receptors were obtained from a man aged 18 to 30 in good health and CMV-seronegative.

This clone was seen more than once but under ten times. The chain recombines TRBV5-8 with TRBJ1-5, with a possible D match to TRBD1 (5 bases). Trimming took off 4 bases at V and 7 bases at J, with 12 bases between the two ends. Per the germline V gene, CDR1 is SGHTS and CDR2 is YDEGEE. This CDR3 has 13 amino acids. This CDR3 reads CASSPGREQPQHF. Written as DNA, the CDR3 is TGTGCCAGCAGCCCGGGACGGGAGCAGCCCCAGCATTTT.

The CDR3 sequence is CASSMQAGRYGYTF. The DNA of the CDR3 is TGTGCCAGTAGTATGCAGGCGGGTCGGTATGGCTACACCTTC. The genes are TRBV19 and TRBJ1-2, with D unresolved. The length of the CDR3 is 14 residues. CDR1 LNHDA and CDR2 SQIVND come from the germline V gene (reference sequence). V shed 3 bases and J shed 5 bases, with 13 bases lying between them.

The chain links TRBV19 to TRBJ1-4; D not resolved. Germline V gene lookup returns CDR1 LNHDA and CDR2 SQIVND (reference sequence). This CDR3 has 16 residues. V lost 6 bases and J 7 bases, leaving 21 bases between the germline ends. DNA for the CDR3: TGTGCCAGTAGACTTACCTGGAGAGGGCGCGTTGAAAAACTGTTTTTT. Its translation: CASRLTWRGRVEKLFF. The full variable domain, with the rest looked up from reference TRBV19 and TRBJ1-4, is DGGITQSPKYLFRKEGQNVTLSCEQNLNHDAMYWYRQDPGQGLRLIYYSQIVNDFQKGDIAEGYSVSREKKESFPLTVTSAQKNPTAFYLCASRLTWRGRVEKLFFGSGTQLSVL.

This clone has more than one count but fewer than ten. The chain uses TRBV6-5 and TRBJ2-7, with D tentatively TRBD1 (6 bases). Germline lookup yields CDR1 MNHEY and CDR2 SVGAGI. Trimming took 6 bases from V and 6 from J, leaving 9 bases between them. The CDR3 length is 11 residues. CDR3 in DNA: TGTGCCAGCAGCCAGGGGCCCGAGCAGTACTTC. As protein: CASSQGPEQYF.

The table lists this clone with a few counts. The chain uses TRBV6-1 and TRBJ1-5; no reliable D call. CDR3 size: 13 residues. Trimming removed 6 bases from V and 5 bases from J, with 11 bases in between. CDR1 MNHNS and CDR2 SASEGT come from the germline V gene. The CDR3 protein is CASRLTRHQPQHF. The CDR3 nucleotides read TGTGCCAGCAGATTGACAAGGCATCAGCCCCAGCATTTT.